These T cell receptor beta chains were read from a single sample in a study of graft-versus-host responses after intestinal transplantation. For these TCRs, the target antigens are not known. Produced via immunoSEQ multiplex PCR; TCRdb's table is partial and in-frame only. In the table there are over 100,000 clones, more than 80% of which are singletons. Source: unstimulated CD4+ T cells sorted from spleen or lymph node cells, taken before transplant. Receptors originate from a human donor who was the organ donor for an intestinal transplant. The CDR3 runs from the conserved cysteine through the conserved F or W. Each record gives: clone size, V gene, D gene, J gene, CDR3 DNA, CDR3 protein. A D gene is named only where the DNA matches it firmly. Size values are once, few and many counts, or a class for expanded clones, and some rows have none.

clone size: NA; V gene: TRBV7-9; D gene: NA; J gene: TRBJ2-5; CDR3 DNA: TGTGCCAGCAGCTTATGGGGCGGGGAGACCCAGTACTTC; CDR3 protein: CASSLWGGETQYF
clone size: NA; V gene: TRBV30; D gene: NA; J gene: TRBJ2-7; CDR3 DNA: TGTGCCTGGAGTGTATGGGCGGTAGGCCCCTCCTACGAGCAGTACTTC; CDR3 protein: CAWSVWAVGPSYEQYF
clone size: NA; V gene: TRBV11-2; D gene: NA; J gene: TRBJ2-2; CDR3 DNA: TGTGCCAGCAGCCGACTAGTCCAAATCGGGGAGCTGTTTTTT; CDR3 protein: CASSRLVQIGELFF
clone size: NA; V gene: TRBV10-1; D gene: TRBD2; J gene: TRBJ2-7; CDR3 DNA: TGCGCCAGCAGCGGTCTAGCGGGAGAAGTCGAGCAGTACTTC; CDR3 protein: CASSGLAGEVEQYF
clone size: once; V gene: TRBV2; D gene: TRBD1; J gene: TRBJ2-3; CDR3 DNA: TGTGCCAGCAGTCGGGACAGGGGGACAGATACGCAGTATTTT; CDR3 protein: CASSRDRGTDTQYF
clone size: NA; V gene: TRBV4-1; D gene: NA; J gene: TRBJ1-6; CDR3 DNA: TGCGCCAGCAGCCAGAGCTCCTATAATTCACCCCTCCACTTT; CDR3 protein: CASSQSSYNSPLHF
clone size: NA; V gene: TRBV5-7; D gene: NA; J gene: TRBJ2-5; CDR3 DNA: TGTGCCAGCAGCTCCTTGGCGGGTCGAGAGACCCAGTACTTC; CDR3 protein: CASSSLAGRETQYF
clone size: NA; V gene: TRBV4-1; D gene: NA; J gene: TRBJ2-7; CDR3 DNA: TGCGCCAGCAGCCAAGATGGGAGACTCAGTGCCTGGTACGAGCAGTACTTC; CDR3 protein: CASSQDGRLSAWYEQYF
clone size: once; V gene: TRBV30; D gene: NA; J gene: TRBJ1-3; CDR3 DNA: TGTGCCTGGAGTAAGGCAGCCTCCTCTGGAAACACCATATATTTT; CDR3 protein: CAWSKAASSGNTIYF
clone size: NA; V gene: TRBV5-6; D gene: NA; J gene: TRBJ2-5; CDR3 DNA: TGTGCCAGCAGCTTGCCGGACAACCAAGAGACCCAGTACTTC; CDR3 protein: CASSLPDNQETQYF
clone size: NA; V gene: TRBV19; D gene: NA; J gene: TRBJ2-1; CDR3 DNA: TGTGCCAGTAGCCTAATGCCCCACAATGAGCAGTTCTTC; CDR3 protein: CASSLMPHNEQFF
clone size: NA; V gene: TRBV6-6; D gene: NA; J gene: TRBJ2-1; CDR3 DNA: TGTGCCAGCAGTTACTCGGGCAGGCGGAATGAGCAGTTCTTC; CDR3 protein: CASSYSGRRNEQFF
clone size: NA; V gene: TRBV30; D gene: TRBD1; J gene: TRBJ1-6; CDR3 DNA: TGTGCCTGGAGGCTCCGGGACAGGGTTTCACCCCTCCACTTT; CDR3 protein: CAWRLRDRVSPLHF
clone size: NA; V gene: TRBV6-5; D gene: TRBD1; J gene: TRBJ2-3; CDR3 DNA: TGTGCCAGCAGGCACAGGGGGACAGATACGCAGTATTTT; CDR3 protein: CASRHRGTDTQYF
clone size: NA; V gene: TRBV28; D gene: NA; J gene: TRBJ1-2; CDR3 DNA: TGTGCCAGCACCCCAGCCTCAGGACGGTACTACACCTTC; CDR3 protein: CASTPASGRYYTF
clone size: once; V gene: TRBV7-3; D gene: NA; J gene: TRBJ1-1; CDR3 DNA: TGTGCCAGCAGCTTCGGGAAGGACACTGAAGCTTTCTTT; CDR3 protein: CASSFGKDTEAFF
clone size: NA; V gene: TRBV7-2; D gene: TRBD2; J gene: TRBJ2-3; CDR3 DNA: TGTGCCAGCAGCTCAGAAGGTTGGACTAGCGGGAGGAATACGCAGTATTTT; CDR3 protein: CASSSEGWTSGRNTQYF
clone size: NA; V gene: TRBV10-2; D gene: TRBD1; J gene: TRBJ2-5; CDR3 DNA: TGCGCCAGCACTTTATCAGGGGGCGTTGAGACCCAGTACTTC; CDR3 protein: CASTLSGGVETQYF
clone size: NA; V gene: TRBV19; D gene: NA; J gene: TRBJ1-1; CDR3 DNA: TGTGCCAGTAGCGGAACCTTGGACCCTGAAGCTTTCTTT; CDR3 protein: CASSGTLDPEAFF
clone size: NA; V gene: TRBV7-8; D gene: NA; J gene: TRBJ1-5; CDR3 DNA: TGTGCCAGCAGCTTTGCGAATCAGCCCCAGCATTTT; CDR3 protein: CASSFANQPQHF
clone size: NA; V gene: TRBV7-2; D gene: TRBD1; J gene: TRBJ1-2; CDR3 DNA: TGTGCCAGCAGCTACGGACAGGACTTTAACTATGGCTACACCTTC; CDR3 protein: CASSYGQDFNYGYTF
clone size: NA; V gene: TRBV30; D gene: NA; J gene: TRBJ2-1; CDR3 DNA: TGTGCCTGGAGTAAAGACAGGCCCTACAATGAGCAGTTCTTC; CDR3 protein: CAWSKDRPYNEQFF
clone size: NA; V gene: TRBV11-2; D gene: NA; J gene: TRBJ2-5; CDR3 DNA: TGTGCCAGCAGCATACCGACAGGAGGTCAAGAGACCCAGTACTTC; CDR3 protein: CASSIPTGGQETQYF
clone size: few; V gene: TRBV5-6; D gene: NA; J gene: TRBJ1-1; CDR3 DNA: TGTGCCAGCAGCTTGGCGTTCCCCGAGAACACTGAAGCTTTCTTT; CDR3 protein: CASSLAFPENTEAFF
clone size: NA; V gene: TRBV2; D gene: NA; J gene: TRBJ2-7; CDR3 DNA: TGTGCCAGCAGTATCACGGTATACGAGCAGTACTTC; CDR3 protein: CASSITVYEQYF
clone size: NA; V gene: TRBV5-6; D gene: NA; J gene: TRBJ2-3; CDR3 DNA: TGTGCCAGCAGTTGGGGGGCTCAGTTCGGCACAGATACGCAGTATTTT; CDR3 protein: CASSWGAQFGTDTQYF
clone size: NA; V gene: TRBV7-2; D gene: NA; J gene: TRBJ2-3; CDR3 DNA: TGTGCCAGCAGCTTAACGGGTACCACAGATACGCAGTATTTT; CDR3 protein: CASSLTGTTDTQYF
clone size: NA; V gene: TRBV5-4; D gene: TRBD1; J gene: TRBJ2-7; CDR3 DNA: TGTGCCAGCAGCTTTACCGGGACAGGGGCCTACGAGCAGTACTTC; CDR3 protein: CASSFTGTGAYEQYF
clone size: NA; V gene: TRBV11-2; D gene: NA; J gene: TRBJ2-3; CDR3 DNA: TGTGCCAGCAGACAGGGGACTAGCACAGATACGCAGTATTTT; CDR3 protein: CASRQGTSTDTQYF
clone size: NA; V gene: TRBV19; D gene: TRBD1; J gene: TRBJ1-5; CDR3 DNA: TGTGCCAGTAGTCTAACAGGGGGCGGGAATCAGCCCCAGCATTTT; CDR3 protein: CASSLTGGGNQPQHF